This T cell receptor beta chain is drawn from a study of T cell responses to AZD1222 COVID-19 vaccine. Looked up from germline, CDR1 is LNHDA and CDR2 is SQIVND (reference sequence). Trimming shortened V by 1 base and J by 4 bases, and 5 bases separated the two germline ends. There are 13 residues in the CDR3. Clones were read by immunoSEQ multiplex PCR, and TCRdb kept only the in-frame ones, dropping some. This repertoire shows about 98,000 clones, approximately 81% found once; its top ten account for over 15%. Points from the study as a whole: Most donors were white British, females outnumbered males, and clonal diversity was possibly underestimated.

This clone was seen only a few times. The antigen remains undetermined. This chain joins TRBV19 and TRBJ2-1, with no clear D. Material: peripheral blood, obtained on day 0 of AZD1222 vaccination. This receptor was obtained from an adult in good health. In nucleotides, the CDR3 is TGTGCCAGTAGTATAGGGAGTTACAATGAGCAGTTCTTC. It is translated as CASSIGSYNEQFF.